The 27 T cell receptor beta chains below come from one sample, sequenced in a study of blood T cells in healthy people across ages. Primers used in a second PCR of roughly 6 to 12 cycles were a sample-barcoded 5' primer and a J-beta primer mix. From the 5' RACE reads, TCRdb called clonotypes with MiXCR, one entry per CDR3 protein. The sample gives about 830,000 distinct CDR3 sequences, less than 80% of which show up once; roughly 25% is in the top ten. The sequencing input was blood. Source of these receptors: a young man in good health.

This clonotype turned up a few times. DNA for the CDR3: TGTGCCAGCAGTACGGGGGGCTATCTTTACAATGAGCAGTTCTTC. Translation: CASSTGGYLYNEQFF. This rearrangement joins TRBV6-5 to TRBJ2-1; possibly TRBD2 for D (7 bases). From germline, CDR1 is MNHEY and CDR2 SVGAGI. The CDR3 runs to 15 residues. The ends were cut back, 5 bases at V and 4 bases at J, with 15 bases in the middle.

The chain employs TRBV28 and TRBJ2-5; 8 nucleotides line up with TRBD1. The CDR3 consists of 17 residues. The V gene's germline CDR1 is MDHEN and CDR2 SYDVKM. J gave up 1 base and V 6 bases, and 13 bases lay outside the gene matches. CDR3 bases: TGTGCCAGCAGGCCTCGGGACAGGTACTTAATCCAAGAGACCCAGTACTTC. Translation gives CASRPRDRYLIQETQYF.

The chain recombines TRBV5-6 with TRBJ2-1; D not resolved. V lost 2 bases to trimming and J lost 0 bases, with 9 bases between them. This CDR3 contains 15 residues. The germline gives CDR1 SGHDT, CDR2 YYEEEE. The CDR3 nucleotides are TGTGCCAGCAGCTTCGCAGGCGACTCCTACAATGAGCAGTTCTTC. Its translation is CASSFAGDSYNEQFF.

The chain recombines TRBV4-3 with TRBJ2-7; D possibly corresponds to TRBD1 (5 bases). Germline lookup yields CDR1 LGHNA and CDR2 YSLEER. The CDR3 totals 14 residues. Trimming removed 3 bases at V and 1 base at J, with 10 bases between. The CDR3 region has the DNA TGCGCCAGCAGCCAGGCCAGGACATCCTACGAGCAGTACTTC. Protein product: CASSQARTSYEQYF.

The chain couples TRBV3-1 to TRBJ2-6; weak D call: TRBD2 (5 bases). This CDR3 contains 17 residues. CDR1 is LGHDT and CDR2 is YNNKEL in the germline V gene (reference sequence). V gave up 1 base and J gave up 3 bases, with 13 bases separating them. Here the CDR3 DNA reads TGTGCCAGCAGCCAAGCTCCCCCGGGGAATGGGGCCAACGTCCTGACTTTC. This sequence encodes CASSQAPPGNGANVLTF.

This rearrangement joins TRBV28 to TRBJ1-2; unclear D gene. The length of the CDR3 is 11 residues. CDR1 is MDHEN, CDR2 SYDVKM, per germline. CDR3 in DNA: TGTGTGTGCTCAGCCAACTATGGCTACACCTTC. Protein sequence: CVCSANYGYTF.

The CDR3 DNA reads TGTGCCATCAGTGAGTCGATTTTCGGGACAGATACGCAGTATTTT. Amino acid sequence: CAISESIFGTDTQYF. This sequence joins TRBV10-3 and TRBJ2-3; D unclear. The germline V gene has CDR1 ENHRY and CDR2 SYGVKD. V dropped 0 bases and J dropped 3 bases, with 10 bases sitting between them. The CDR3 has 15 residues.

V and J are TRBV2 and TRBJ2-6; no firm D call. Germline assignment: CDR1 SNHLY and CDR2 FYNNEI. This CDR3 is 13 amino acids long. With 8 bases removed from V and 1 base from J, the gap between germline ends came to 6 bases. CDR3 in amino acids: CASAESGANVLTF. The CDR3 DNA follows: TGTGCCAGCGCAGAGTCTGGGGCCAACGTCCTGACTTTC. The entire variable domain, with the rest obtained from reference TRBV2 and TRBJ2-6, is as follows: EPEVTQTPSHQVTQMGQEVILRCVPISNHLYFYWYRQILGQKVEFLVSFYNNEISEKSEIFDDQFSVERPDGSNFTLKIRSTKLEDSAMYFCASAESGANVLTFGAGSRLTVL.

The V gene is TRBV12-3 or TRBV12-4, the J gene TRBJ1-1; D remains unclear. The CDR3 is 14 amino acids. With 3 bases removed from V and 6 bases from J, the gap between germline ends came to 14 bases. For the CDR3, the DNA is TGTGCCAGCAGTTTCCCGACAAGAAGGGCTGAAGCTTTCTTT. It yields the protein CASSFPTRRAEAFF.

This chain uses TRBV7-2 with TRBJ2-7; the D gene is possibly TRBD2 (5 bases). The V end was cut by 5 bases, the J end by 3 bases, with 17 bases between. Germline assignment: CDR1 SGHTA and CDR2 FQGNSA. The CDR3 length is 15 residues. This CDR3 is CASSPEPNRDYEQYF. CDR3 DNA: TGTGCCAGCAGCCCGGAGCCCAACCGGGACTACGAGCAGTACTTC.

This chain joins TRBV12-3 or TRBV12-4 and TRBJ2-1; TRBD2 is a possible D gene (5 bases). Trimming cost V 3 bases and J 7 bases, with 10 bases left between them. CDR3 length: 13 amino acids. CDR3 region: CASSLVGMNEQFF. CDR3 nucleotides: TGTGCCAGCAGTTTGGTCGGGATGAATGAGCAGTTCTTC.

This rearrangement joins TRBV28 to TRBJ1-4; no firm D call. The CDR3 extends over 14 amino acids. The V gene lost 6 bases and the J gene lost 3 bases, with 11 bases spanning the gap. Germline V gene sequence: CDR1 MDHEN, CDR2 SYDVKM. This chain's CDR3 is CASSLGVPNEKLFF. In nucleotides, the CDR3 is TGTGCCAGCAGCCTTGGAGTACCTAATGAAAAACTGTTTTTT.

With regard to this clonotype: The junction does not match germline at one end; this may be a read error. The chain couples TRBV7-8 to TRBJ2-5; 8 bases line up with TRBD1. Gene TRBJ2-7 matches the end of the DNA better, so the J call may be wrong. Germline CDR1 is SGHVS and CDR2 is FQNEAQ. The CDR3 is 15 residues long. CDR3 sequence: CASSLVRGRSGEQYF. The CDR3 nucleotides read TGTGCCAGCAGTTTAGTCAGGGGGCGGAGTGGCGAGCAGTACTTC.

V usage is TRBV2 and J usage is TRBJ1-4; perhaps TRBD1 as D (5 bases). The CDR3 has 15 amino acids. Deletions cut 6 bases from V and 7 bases from J, with 18 bases between. From germline, CDR1 is SNHLY and CDR2 FYNNEI. CDR3 residues: CASRSQAIYGEKLFF. CDR3 DNA sequence: TGTGCCAGCAGATCACAGGCGATATACGGTGAAAAACTGTTTTTT.

The chain has TRBV29-1 and TRBJ1-2; no reliable D call. The CDR3 contains 15 residues. V lost 7 bases and J 3 bases, leaving 21 bases between the germline ends. Per germline, CDR1 SQVTM and CDR2 ANQGSEA. For the CDR3, the DNA is TGCAGCGCTTTGGGGATGGAGACGCACGACTATGGCTACACCTTC. Encoded protein: CSALGMETHDYGYTF. Variable domain in full (rest from reference TRBV29-1 and TRBJ1-2): SAVISQKPSRDICQRGTSLTIQCQVDSQVTMMFWYRQQPGQSLTLIATANQGSEATYESGFVIDKFPISRPNLTFSTLTVSNMSPEDSSIYLCSALGMETHDYGYTFGSGTRLTVV.

About this clonotype itself: As the CDR3 is not closed by the conserved phenylalanine or tryptophan, this likely results from a read error. This rearrangement joins TRBV7-2 to TRBJ2-7, with D unresolved. V dropped 3 bases and J dropped 1 base, with 10 bases sitting between them. In germline, CDR1 is SGHTA, CDR2 FQGNSA. CDR3 size: 14 residues. The CDR3 DNA is TGTGCCAGCAGCTTTGCGCTGGGGTCCTACGAGCAGTACTGC. Amino acids: CASSFALGSYEQYC.

This clonotype has more than one count but fewer than ten. J is TRBJ2-1 and V is TRBV28; 8 nucleotides agree with TRBD1. The CDR3 runs to 18 residues. Trimming removed 6 bases from V and 0 bases from J; junction bases left unmatched: 13. The germline V gene has CDR1 MDHEN and CDR2 SYDVKM. This CDR3 is CASSFRGRRAYSYNEQFF. The CDR3 region has the DNA TGTGCCAGCAGCTTCAGGGGGCGACGGGCCTACTCCTACAATGAGCAGTTCTTC.

This chain links TRBV29-1 with TRBJ1-2, with a possible D match to TRBD1 (5 bases). V lost 5 bases and J 5 bases, leaving 12 bases between the germline ends. CDR1 is SQVTM and CDR2 is ANQGSEA in the germline V gene. The CDR3 consists of 12 residues. Here the CDR3 DNA reads TGCAGCGTTTCAGGGAGTGTTTATGGCTACACCTTC. Protein product: CSVSGSVYGYTF.

This chain joins TRBV28 and TRBJ2-1, with no clear D. Looked up from germline, CDR1 is MDHEN and CDR2 is SYDVKM. V shed 6 bases and J shed 0 bases, with 21 bases lying between them. There are 18 residues in the CDR3. CDR3 residues: CASRGLLAEPSSYNEQFF. The CDR3 nucleotides are TGTGCCAGCAGGGGGTTGCTGGCAGAGCCAAGCTCCTACAATGAGCAGTTCTTC. Complete variable domain (other parts from reference TRBV28 and TRBJ2-1): DVKVTQSSRYLVKRTGEKVFLECVQDMDHENMFWYRQDPGLGLRLIYFSYDVKMKEKGDIPEGYSVSREKKERFSLILESASTNQTSMYLCASRGLLAEPSSYNEQFFGPGTRLTVL.

The CDR3 region is CASSSSGTAPQDEQFF. The CDR3 coding sequence is TGTGCCAGCAGCTCTTCCGGGACAGCTCCACAAGATGAGCAGTTCTTC. V usage is TRBV7-3 and J usage is TRBJ2-1; 7 bases match TRBD1. J was trimmed by 8 bases and V by 4 bases; bases with no gene match: 14. The CDR3 extends over 16 amino acids. Germline V lookup: CDR1 SGHTA, CDR2 FQGTGA.

This clonotype was counted between two and nine times. The chain links TRBV6-5 to TRBJ2-4, with TRBD2 matching over 9 bases. J gave up 0 bases and V 2 bases, and 2 bases lay outside the gene matches. The CDR3 runs to 16 residues. Germline V gene data show CDR1 as MNHEY and CDR2 as SVGAGI. The chain's CDR3 is CASSYGAGGAKNIQYF. The CDR3 DNA reads TGTGCCAGCAGTTACGGAGCGGGGGGAGCCAAAAACATTCAGTACTTC.

This chain links TRBV4-2 with TRBJ2-3; D uncertain. The CDR3 totals 16 residues. Deletions cut 4 bases from V and 0 bases from J, with 14 bases between. CDR1 is LGHNA and CDR2 is YNFKEQ in the germline V gene. CDR3: CASSLSGPSSTDTQYF. CDR3 bases: TGTGCCAGCAGCCTCTCGGGCCCTTCTAGCACAGATACGCAGTATTTT.

CDR3 in DNA: TGTGCCAGCAGCTTCTATGACGAGCAGTACTTC. Its translation is CASSFYDEQYF. The genes are TRBV7-2 and TRBJ2-7; D gene uncertain. The length of the CDR3 is 11 residues. The V and J ends lost 3 bases and 5 bases respectively, with 5 bases between them. Germline CDR1 and CDR2: SGHTA and FQGNSA.

This clonotype has more than one count but fewer than ten. Given a much more abundant clone one base away, this may be a read error. The chain is built from TRBV27 and TRBJ2-5; D perhaps matches TRBD2 (5 bases). V was cut by 5 bases and J by 11 bases, with 18 bases left in between. The germline V gene has CDR1 MNHEY and CDR2 SMNVEV (reference sequence). The CDR3 contains 13 residues. The CDR3 DNA is TGTGCCAGCAGTCCAGAGCGGTCTAATGAGCAGTACTTC. This sequence encodes CASSPERSNEQYF.

The chain links TRBV27 to TRBJ2-4; TRBD1 aligns across 9 bases. The end of the DNA is better explained by TRBJ2-7, so the J call may be wrong. CDR1 and CDR2 from the germline V gene are MNHEY and SMNVEV (reference sequence). The CDR3 consists of 17 residues. CDR3 in amino acids: CASSLSSQGARKNEQYF. CDR3 bases: TGTGCCAGCAGTTTATCTTCACAGGGGGCGAGGAAGAACGAGCAGTACTTC.

This clonotype was recorded once. The chain joins TRBV4-2 to TRBJ2-7; D not resolved. The J call may be in error: the DNA end matches TRBJ2-5 better. CDR3 size: 17 residues. Germline CDR1 LGHNA, CDR2 YNFKEQ. CDR3 bases: TGTGCCAGCAGCCCTGAGGAAGGGTATGAGAGCGAAGAGACCCAGTACTTC. The encoded protein is CASSPEEGYESEETQYF.

This clonotype was recorded at least ten times. This rearrangement joins TRBV29-1 to TRBJ2-7; 10 bases fit TRBD1. The CDR3 has 14 residues. Germline V gene data show CDR1 as SQVTM and CDR2 as ANQGSEA. Losses at the gene ends were 6 bases for V and 6 bases for J; bases not matched to a gene: 11. In DNA form, the CDR3 reads TGCAGCGTGTCCGGGACAGGGGTCGTAGGCGAGCAGTACTTC. It encodes CSVSGTGVVGEQYF.